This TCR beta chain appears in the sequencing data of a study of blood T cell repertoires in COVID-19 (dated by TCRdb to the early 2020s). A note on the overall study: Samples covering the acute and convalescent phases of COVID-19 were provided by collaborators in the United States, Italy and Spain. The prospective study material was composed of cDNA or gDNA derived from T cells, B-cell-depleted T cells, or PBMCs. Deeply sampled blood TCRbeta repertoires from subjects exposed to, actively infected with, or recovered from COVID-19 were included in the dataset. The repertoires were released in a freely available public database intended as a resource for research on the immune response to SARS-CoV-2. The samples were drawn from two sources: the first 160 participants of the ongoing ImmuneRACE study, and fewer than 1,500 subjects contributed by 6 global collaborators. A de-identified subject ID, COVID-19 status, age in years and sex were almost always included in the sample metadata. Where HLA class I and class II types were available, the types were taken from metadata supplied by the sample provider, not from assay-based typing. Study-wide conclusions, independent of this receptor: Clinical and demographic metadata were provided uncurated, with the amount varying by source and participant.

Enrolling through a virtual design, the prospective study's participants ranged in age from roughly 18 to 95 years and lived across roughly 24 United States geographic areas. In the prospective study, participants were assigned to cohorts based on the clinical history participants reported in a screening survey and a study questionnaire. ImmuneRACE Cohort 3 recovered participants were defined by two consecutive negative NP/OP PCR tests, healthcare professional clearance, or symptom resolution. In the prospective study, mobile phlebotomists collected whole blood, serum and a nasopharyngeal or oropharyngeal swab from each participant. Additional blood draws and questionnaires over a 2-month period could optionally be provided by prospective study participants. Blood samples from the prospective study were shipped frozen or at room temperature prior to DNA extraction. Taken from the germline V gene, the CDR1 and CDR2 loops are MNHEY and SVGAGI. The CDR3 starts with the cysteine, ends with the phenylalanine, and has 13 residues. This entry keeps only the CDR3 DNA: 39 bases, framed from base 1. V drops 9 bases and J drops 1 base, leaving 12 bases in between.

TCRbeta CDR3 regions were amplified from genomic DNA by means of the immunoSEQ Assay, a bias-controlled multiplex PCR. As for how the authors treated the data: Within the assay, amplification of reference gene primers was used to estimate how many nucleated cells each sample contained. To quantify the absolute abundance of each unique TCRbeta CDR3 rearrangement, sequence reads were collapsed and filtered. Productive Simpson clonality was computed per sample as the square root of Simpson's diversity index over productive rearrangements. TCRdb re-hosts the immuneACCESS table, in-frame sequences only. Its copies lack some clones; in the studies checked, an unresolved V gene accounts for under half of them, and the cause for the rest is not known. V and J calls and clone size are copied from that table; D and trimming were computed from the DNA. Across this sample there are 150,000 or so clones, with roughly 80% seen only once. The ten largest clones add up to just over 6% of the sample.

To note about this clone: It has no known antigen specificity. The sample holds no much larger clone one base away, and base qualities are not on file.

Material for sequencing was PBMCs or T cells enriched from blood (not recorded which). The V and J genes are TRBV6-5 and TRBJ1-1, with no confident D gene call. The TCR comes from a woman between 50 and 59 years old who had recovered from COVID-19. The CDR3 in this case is CASCRQTNTEAFF. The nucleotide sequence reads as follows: TGTGCCAGTTGCAGGCAAACGAACACTGAAGCTTTCTTT.